This T cell receptor beta chain came from a study of cytomegalovirus exposure and HLA in healthy donors. At the level of the study: Early released data had about 85 million unique TCRs, all coming from HLA-typed donors. Study-wide results and caveats: The number of N-insertions in an Asian-associated ancestry cluster was reportedly below the 666-donor mean in a later analysis. Researchers catalogued 150 or so TCR beta chains as cytomegalovirus-associated.

Amplification used 60 Vbeta primers and 13 Jbeta primers. Libraries were prepared by immunoSEQ multiplex PCR; TCRdb keeps only in-frame clonotypes and omits some of them. The sample gives approximately 120,000 clones, around 82% of which show up once; 3% to 4.5% is in the top ten. Details on this clone: The antigen is undetermined.

The sequencing sample was made of PBMCs. This TCR derives from a man aged 40-49 years in good health and CMV-seronegative.

CDR3 residues: CASSDPVAAVSNTEAFF. The CDR3 nucleotides are TGTGCCAGCAGTGACCCCGTGGCGGCCGTTTCGAACACTGAAGCTTTCTTT. The chain combines TRBV2 with TRBJ1-1; D is ambiguous. The CDR3 has 17 residues. Germline-derived CDR1 and CDR2 are SNHLY and FYNNEI. V lost 3 bases, J lost 1 base, and 18 bases lay in between.